The 3 T cell receptor beta chains listed next were all sequenced from one sample in a study of early T cells in non-severe SARS-CoV-2 infection. Each CDR3 protein gets one entry after TCRdb re-called the 5' RACE reads with MiXCR. The sample has about 90,000 distinct CDR3 sequences; roughly 12% are singletons. Sequenced here: whole blood, sampled at baseline. These receptors all stem from an adult who was a healthcare worker with PCR-confirmed SARS-CoV-2 infection or an uninfected control (not recorded which).

In this sample, this clonotype turned up once. The V call is TRBV4-2, the J call TRBJ2-1; 8 bases map to TRBD2. Germline assignment: CDR1 LGHNA and CDR2 YNFKEQ. Unmatched junction bases numbered 7, after V lost 6 bases and J lost 9 bases. The CDR3 length is 13 residues. The CDR3 DNA is TGTGCCAGCAGGGATAGCGGGATTGTTGAGCAGTTCTTC. Amino acid sequence: CASRDSGIVEQFF.

This clonotype was seen ten or more times. The chain carries TRBV5-5 and TRBJ2-7; 7 bases fit TRBD2. Germline loops: CDR1 SGHKS, CDR2 YYEKEE (reference sequence). This CDR3 is built from 13 residues. Germline trimming cut 4 bases from V and 4 bases from J; bases unmatched to any gene: 5. CDR3 sequence: CASSPPGGYEQYF. CDR3 DNA: TGTGCCAGCAGCCCCCCCGGGGGGTACGAGCAGTACTTC.

The chain joins TRBV6-2 or TRBV6-3 to TRBJ2-1; 8 positions agree with TRBD2. Germline V gene lookup returns CDR1 MNHEY and CDR2 SVGEGT. Trimming at V came to 6 bases and at J to 6 bases, leaving 10 bases not matched to a gene. CDR3 length: 15 amino acids. In nucleotides, the CDR3 is TGTGCCAGCAGCCCCGGGGGACTAGGGACCAATGAGCAGTTCTTC. Translating gives CASSPGGLGTNEQFF.